The clone carrying this TCR beta chain was counted many times. Its target is unknown. V gave up 1 base and J gave up 2 bases, with 12 bases separating them. The germline V gene has CDR1 DFQATT and CDR2 SNEGSKA (reference sequence). The CDR3 length is 16 residues. The source of the sample is a study of T-cell memory formation after mild COVID-19. Each CDR3 protein is one row after TCRdb ran MiXCR on the 5' RACE reads. The sample holds about 57,000 distinct CDR3 sequences, 12% seen once. The study's findings and limits: Clones that contracted clustered mainly in CM and EM if CD4+ and in EMRA if CD8+. Prior to infection, memory already included some responding clones, suggesting cross-reactive memory joined. Among clones peaking at day 37 in the second wave, SARS-CoV-2 specificity remained unconfirmed.

The TCR comes from a man aged 18-30 years who had mild COVID-19 (a few samples of this study predate the infection). Cell type and time point are not known. The sequencing input was PBMCs or a T cell subset sorted from them (not recorded which). The chain joins TRBV20-1 to TRBJ2-6; D may correspond to TRBD1 or TRBD2 (5 bases each). DNA of the CDR3: TGCAGTGCTAGAGTTCAGGGAGCCCCTGGGGCCAACGTCCTGACTTTC. Protein product: CSARVQGAPGANVLTF.